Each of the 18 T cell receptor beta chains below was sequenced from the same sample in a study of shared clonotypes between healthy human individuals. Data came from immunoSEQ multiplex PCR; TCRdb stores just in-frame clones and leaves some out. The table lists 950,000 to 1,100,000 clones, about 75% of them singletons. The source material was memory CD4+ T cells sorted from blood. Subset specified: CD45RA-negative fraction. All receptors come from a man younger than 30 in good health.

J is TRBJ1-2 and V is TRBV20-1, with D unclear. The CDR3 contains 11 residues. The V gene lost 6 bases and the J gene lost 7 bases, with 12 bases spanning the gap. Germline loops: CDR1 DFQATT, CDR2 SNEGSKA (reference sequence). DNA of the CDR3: TGCAGTGCCCCAACGGTGGGTGGCTACACCTTC. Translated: CSAPTVGGYTF.

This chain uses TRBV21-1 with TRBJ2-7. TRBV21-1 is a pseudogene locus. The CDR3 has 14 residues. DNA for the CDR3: TGTGCCAGCAGCCCAGGCGCCGAGGAATACGAGCAGTACTTC. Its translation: CASSPGAEEYEQYF.

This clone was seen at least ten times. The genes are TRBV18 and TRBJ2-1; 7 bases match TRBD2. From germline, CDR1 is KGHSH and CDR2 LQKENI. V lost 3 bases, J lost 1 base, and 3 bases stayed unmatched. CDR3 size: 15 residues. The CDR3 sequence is CASSPGLESYNEQFF. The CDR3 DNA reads TGTGCCAGCTCACCTGGACTAGAATCCTACAATGAGCAGTTCTTC. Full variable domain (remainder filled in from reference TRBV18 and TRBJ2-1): NAGVMQNPRHLVRRRGQEARLRCSPMKGHSHVYWYRQLPEEGLKFMVYLQKENIIDESGMPKERFSAEFPKEGPSILRIQQVVRGDSAAYFCASSPGLESYNEQFFGPGTRLTVL.

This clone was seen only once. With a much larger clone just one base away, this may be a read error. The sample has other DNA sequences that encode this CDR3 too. DNA of the CDR3: TGTGCCAGCAGTTCCTACACCGGGGAGCTGTTTTTT. It is translated as CASSSYTGELFF. The V and J genes are TRBV7-9 and TRBJ2-2, with D uncertain. Trimming took 6 bases from V and 3 from J, leaving 5 bases between them. The CDR3 extends over 12 amino acids. Germline lookup yields CDR1 SEHNR and CDR2 FQNEAQ (reference sequence).

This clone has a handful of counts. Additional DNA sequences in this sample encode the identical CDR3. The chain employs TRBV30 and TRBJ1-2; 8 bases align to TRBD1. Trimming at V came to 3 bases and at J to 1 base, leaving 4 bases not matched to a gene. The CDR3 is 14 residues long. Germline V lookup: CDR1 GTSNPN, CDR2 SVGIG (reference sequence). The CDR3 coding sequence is TGTGCCTGGAGATTTACAGGGGGTAACTATGGCTACACCTTC. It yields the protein CAWRFTGGNYGYTF.

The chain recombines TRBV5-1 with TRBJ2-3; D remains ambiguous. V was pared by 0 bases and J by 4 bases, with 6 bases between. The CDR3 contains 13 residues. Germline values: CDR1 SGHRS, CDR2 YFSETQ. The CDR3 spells CASSLGFADTQYF. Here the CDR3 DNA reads TGCGCCAGCAGCTTGGGGTTTGCAGATACGCAGTATTTT.

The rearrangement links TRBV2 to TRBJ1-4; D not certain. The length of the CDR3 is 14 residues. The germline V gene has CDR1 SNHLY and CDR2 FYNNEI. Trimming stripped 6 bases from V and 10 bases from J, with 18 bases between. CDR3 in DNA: TGTGCCAGCAGCAAGGCCCAGCAGCCCGGAAAACTGTTTTTT. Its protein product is CASSKAQQPGKLFF.

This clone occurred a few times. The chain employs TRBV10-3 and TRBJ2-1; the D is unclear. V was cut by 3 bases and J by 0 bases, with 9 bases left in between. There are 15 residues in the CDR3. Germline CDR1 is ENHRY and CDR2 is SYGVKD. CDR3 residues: CAISESLSSYNEQFF. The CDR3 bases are TGTGCCATCAGTGAATCCCTGAGCTCCTACAATGAGCAGTTCTTC.

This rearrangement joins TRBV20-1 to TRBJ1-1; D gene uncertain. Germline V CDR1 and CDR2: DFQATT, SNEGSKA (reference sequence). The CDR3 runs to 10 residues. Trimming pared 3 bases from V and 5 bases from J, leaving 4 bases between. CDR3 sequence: CSARETEAFF. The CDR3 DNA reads TGCAGTGCTAGGGAGACTGAAGCTTTCTTT.

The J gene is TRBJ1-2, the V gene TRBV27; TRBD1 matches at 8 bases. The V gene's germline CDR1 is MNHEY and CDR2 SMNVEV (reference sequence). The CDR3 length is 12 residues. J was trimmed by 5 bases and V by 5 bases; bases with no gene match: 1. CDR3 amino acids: CASSTGGYGYTF. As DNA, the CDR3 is TGTGCCAGCAGTACAGGGGGGTATGGCTACACCTTC.

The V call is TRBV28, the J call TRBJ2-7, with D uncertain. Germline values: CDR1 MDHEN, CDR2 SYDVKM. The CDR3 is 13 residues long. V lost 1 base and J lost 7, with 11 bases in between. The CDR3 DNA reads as TGTGCCAGCAGTTTATTCGTAGGCAGGGAGCAGTACTTC. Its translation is CASSLFVGREQYF.

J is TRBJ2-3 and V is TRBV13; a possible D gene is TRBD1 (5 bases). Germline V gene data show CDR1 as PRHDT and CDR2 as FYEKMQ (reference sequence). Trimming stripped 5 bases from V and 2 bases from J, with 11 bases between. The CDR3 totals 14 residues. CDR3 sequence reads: CASSATVVTDTQYF. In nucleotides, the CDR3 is TGTGCCAGCAGCGCGACAGTAGTCACAGATACGCAGTATTTT. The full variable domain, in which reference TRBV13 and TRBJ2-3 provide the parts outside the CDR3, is AAGVIQSPRHLIKEKRETATLKCYPIPRHDTVYWYQQGPGQDPQFLISFYEKMQSDKGSIPDRFSAQQFSDYHSELNMSSLELGDSALYFCASSATVVTDTQYFGPGTRLTVL.

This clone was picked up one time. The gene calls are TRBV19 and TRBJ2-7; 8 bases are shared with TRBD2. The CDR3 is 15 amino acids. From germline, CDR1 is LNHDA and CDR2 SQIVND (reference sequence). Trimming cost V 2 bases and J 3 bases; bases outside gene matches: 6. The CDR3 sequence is CASSIIGTSSYEQYF. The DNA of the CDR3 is TGTGCCAGTAGTATAATTGGGACTAGTAGCTACGAGCAGTACTTC.

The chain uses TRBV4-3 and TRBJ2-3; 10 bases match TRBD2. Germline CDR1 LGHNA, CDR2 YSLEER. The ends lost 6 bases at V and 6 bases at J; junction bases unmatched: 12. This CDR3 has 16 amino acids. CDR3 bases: TGCGCCAGCAGTCCCGCCGGGCCTAGCGGGAGCGATACGCAGTATTTT. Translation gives CASSPAGPSGSDTQYF.

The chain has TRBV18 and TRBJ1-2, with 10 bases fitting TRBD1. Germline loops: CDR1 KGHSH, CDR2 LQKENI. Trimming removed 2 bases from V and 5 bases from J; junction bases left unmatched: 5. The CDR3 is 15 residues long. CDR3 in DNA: TGTGCCAGCTCACCAGGACAGGGGGTATGGTATGGCTACACCTTC. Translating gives CASSPGQGVWYGYTF.

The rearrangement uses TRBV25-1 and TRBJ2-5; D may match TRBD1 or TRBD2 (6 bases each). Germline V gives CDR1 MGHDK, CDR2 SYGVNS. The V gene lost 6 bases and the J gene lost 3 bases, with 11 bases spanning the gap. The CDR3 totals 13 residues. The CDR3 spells CASSGGTKETQYF. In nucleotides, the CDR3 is TGTGCCAGCAGCGGGGGCACGAAAGAGACCCAGTACTTC.

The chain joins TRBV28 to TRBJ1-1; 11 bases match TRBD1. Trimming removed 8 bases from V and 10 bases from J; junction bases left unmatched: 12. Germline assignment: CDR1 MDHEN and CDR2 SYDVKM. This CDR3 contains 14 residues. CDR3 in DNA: TGTGCCAGCGGGGACCGGGACAGGGGGTTCAGAGCTTTCTTT. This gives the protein CASGDRDRGFRAFF.

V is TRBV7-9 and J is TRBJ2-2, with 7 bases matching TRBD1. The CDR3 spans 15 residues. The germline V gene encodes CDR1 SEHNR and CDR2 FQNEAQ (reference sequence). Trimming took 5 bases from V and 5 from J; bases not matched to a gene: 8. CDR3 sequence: CASSLTGVQTGELFF. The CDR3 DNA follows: TGTGCCAGCAGCCTAACAGGGGTTCAAACCGGGGAGCTGTTTTTT.